This T cell receptor (beta chain) was sequenced for a study of PD-1 blockade in mismatch repair-deficient tumors. The protocol was immunoSEQ multiplex PCR, while the TCRdb copy is restricted to in-frame clones and leaves out a portion. Of approximately 50,000 clones listed, about 80% are singletons. All patients were mismatch repair deficient, assessed by either PCR or immunohistochemistry. Germline loops: CDR1 MNHEY, CDR2 SVGAGI. With 3 bases removed from V and 0 bases from J, the gap between germline ends came to 5 bases. This CDR3 spans 13 amino acids. The origin of this receptor is an adult with mismatch repair-deficient cancer. The chain joins TRBV6-5 to TRBJ1-1; D call uncertain. Sample: peripheral blood, taken 4 weeks after starting pembrolizumab. The CDR3: CASSYGMNTEAFF. For the CDR3, the DNA is TGTGCCAGCAGTTATGGTATGAACACTGAAGCTTTCTTT.